These T cell receptor beta chains were read from a single sample in a study of technical replicates of blood from a few donors. Assay: immunoSEQ multiplex PCR; the TCRdb copy retains only in-frame clones and omits some. The sample shows roughly 11,000 clones, 90% to 95% of them seen only once. The source material was PBMCs. The receptors shown here come from a human donor in good health. Each CDR3 is given with its conserved first and last residue. A D gene is named only where the DNA matches it firmly. Clone sizes are given selectively: once, few, many, or a class where the clone is expanded.

abundance | d_gene | j_gene | v_gene | CDR3nt | CDR3aa
. | . | TRBJ2-5 | TRBV18 | TGTGCCAGCTCATCTGACAGGTCAGAGACCCAGTACTTC | CASSSDRSETQYF
. | TRBD1 | TRBJ2-7 | TRBV2 | TGTGCCAGCAGTGAAGAAGGGACAGCACCCGAGCAGTACTTC | CASSEEGTAPEQYF
. | . | TRBJ2-3 | TRBV27 | TGTGCCAGCAGTTTCCGTCGCACAGATACGCAGTATTTT | CASSFRRTDTQYF
few | . | TRBJ2-2 | TRBV6-4 | TGTGCCAGCCGCGAGGGGGGGGACACCGGGGAGCTGTTTTTT | CASREGGDTGELFF
. | . | TRBJ1-2 | TRBV19 | TGTGCCACTTCACTTCTTACTAACTATGGCTACACCTTC | CATSLLTNYGYTF
. | TRBD2 | TRBJ2-5 | TRBV29-1 | TGCAGCACCGGACTAGCGGGAGGAGGGGAGACCCAGTACTTC | CSTGLAGGGETQYF
. | . | TRBJ2-3 | TRBV4-1 | TGCGCCAGCAGCCAAGTGGTAGGAGTCCAAATTAGCACAGATACGCAGTATTTT | CASSQVVGVQISTDTQYF
. | . | TRBJ1-2 | TRBV19 | TGTGCCAGTAGTCTCCGACAGTATGGCTACACCTTC | CASSLRQYGYTF
. | TRBD2 | TRBJ2-7 | TRBV5-1 | TGCGCCAGCAGCTATACTCCGGGACTAGCGGGAATGGAGTACTTC | CASSYTPGLAGMEYF
. | TRBD1 | TRBJ2-7 | TRBV4-2 | TGTGCCAGCAGCCACTCGTCCGACAGGGACTACGAGCAGTACTTC | CASSHSSDRDYEQYF
. | . | TRBJ2-4 | TRBV5-6 | TGTGCCAGCAGCCGCCCGCCGGACATTCAGTACTTC | CASSRPPDIQYF
. | TRBD2 | TRBJ2-1 | TRBV5-1 | TGCGCCAGCAGCTTGGGAAGCTTGGCGGGAGGCAATGAGCAGTTCTTC | CASSLGSLAGGNEQFF
. | TRBD2 | TRBJ2-1 | TRBV5-1 | TGCGCCAGCAGCTTGGCCCTAGCGGGGGGAAACAATGAGCAGTTCTTC | CASSLALAGGNNEQFF
. | . | TRBJ1-1 | TRBV6-5 | TGTGCCAGCAGCTTCATCGGCACTGAAGCTTTCTTT | CASSFIGTEAFF
. | . | TRBJ1-2 | TRBV2 | TGTGCCAGCAGAATGACAGACTATGGCTACACCTTC | CASRMTDYGYTF
once | . | TRBJ1-5 | TRBV10-2 | TGCGCCAGCAGTGAGGACAGTCAATATGGTAGGCCCCAGCATTTT | CASSEDSQYGRPQHF
. | . | TRBJ2-3 | TRBV6-6 | TGTGCCAGCAGTTACTCGGGCAGAAACACAGATACGCAGTATTTT | CASSYSGRNTDTQYF
. | TRBD2 | TRBJ2-5 | TRBV6-1 | TGTGCCAGCAGTGAAGCGTGGGGTGCGGGAGAAGAGACCCAGTACTTC | CASSEAWGAGEETQYF
. | TRBD1 | TRBJ1-2 | TRBV28 | TGTGCCAGCAGAACCTTCGGACAGGGGCGCTATGGCTACACCTTC | CASRTFGQGRYGYTF
. | TRBD1 | TRBJ1-2 | TRBV2 | TGTGCCAGCAGTGAACAGGGGGCGGAATATGGCTACACCTTC | CASSEQGAEYGYTF
. | . | TRBJ2-3 | TRBV10-2 | TGCGCCAGCAGTGAGTGGCTCCTCACAGATACGCAGTATTTT | CASSEWLLTDTQYF
. | . | TRBJ2-7 | TRBV2 | TGTGCCAGCAGTGAAGCGAGCGGGTTCAAGTTCTACGAGCAGTACTTC | CASSEASGFKFYEQYF
. | TRBD1 | TRBJ2-7 | TRBV2 | TGTGCCAGCAATGGGGACAGGGCCTACGAGCAGTACTTC | CASNGDRAYEQYF